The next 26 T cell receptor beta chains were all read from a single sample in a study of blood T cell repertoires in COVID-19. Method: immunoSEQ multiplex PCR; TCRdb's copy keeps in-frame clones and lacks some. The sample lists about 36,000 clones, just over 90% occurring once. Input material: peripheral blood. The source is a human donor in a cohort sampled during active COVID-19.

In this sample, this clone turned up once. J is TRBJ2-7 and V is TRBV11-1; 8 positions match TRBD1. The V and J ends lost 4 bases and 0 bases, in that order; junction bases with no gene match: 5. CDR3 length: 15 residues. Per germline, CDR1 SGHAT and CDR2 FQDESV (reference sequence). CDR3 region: CASSSRDRSSYEQYF. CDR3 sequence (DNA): TGTGCCAGCAGCTCCCGGGACAGGAGCTCCTACGAGCAGTACTTC. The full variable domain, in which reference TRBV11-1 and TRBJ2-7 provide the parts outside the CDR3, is EAEVAQSPRYKITEKSQAVAFWCDPISGHATLYWYRQILGQGPELLVQFQDESVVDDSQLPKDRFSAERLKGVDSTLKIQPAELGDSAMYLCASSSRDRSSYEQYFGPGTRLTVT.

The CDR3 DNA is TGCGCCAGCAAGACTAGCACCGGGACGGGCGAGCCCCAGCATTTT. It translates to CASKTSTGTGEPQHF. This chain uses TRBV5-1 with TRBJ1-5; tentative D call: TRBD1 (5 bases). Germline V gives CDR1 SGHRS, CDR2 YFSETQ. Trimming shortened V by 6 bases and J by 8 bases, and 21 bases separated the two germline ends. This CDR3 region has 15 residues.

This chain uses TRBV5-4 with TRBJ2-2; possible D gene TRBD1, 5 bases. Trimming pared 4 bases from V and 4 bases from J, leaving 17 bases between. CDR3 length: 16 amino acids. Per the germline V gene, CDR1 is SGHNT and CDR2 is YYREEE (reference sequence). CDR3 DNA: TGTGCCAGCAGCGAAGTGAGCAGGGCGACCACCGGGGAGCTGTTTTTT. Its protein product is CASSEVSRATTGELFF.

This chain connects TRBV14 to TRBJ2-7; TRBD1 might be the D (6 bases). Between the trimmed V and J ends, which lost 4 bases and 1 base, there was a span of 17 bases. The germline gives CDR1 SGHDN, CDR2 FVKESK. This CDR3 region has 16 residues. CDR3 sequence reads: CASSLGLGRGSYEQYF. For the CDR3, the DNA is TGTGCCAGCAGCCTCGGGCTGGGCAGGGGTTCCTACGAGCAGTACTTC.

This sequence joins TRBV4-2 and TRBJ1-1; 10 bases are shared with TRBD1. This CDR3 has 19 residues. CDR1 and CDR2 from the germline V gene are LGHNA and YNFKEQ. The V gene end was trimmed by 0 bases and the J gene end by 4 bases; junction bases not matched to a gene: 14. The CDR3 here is CASSQDAGTGALSGTEAFF. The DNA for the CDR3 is TGTGCCAGCAGCCAAGATGCCGGGACAGGGGCCCTATCGGGCACTGAAGCTTTCTTT.

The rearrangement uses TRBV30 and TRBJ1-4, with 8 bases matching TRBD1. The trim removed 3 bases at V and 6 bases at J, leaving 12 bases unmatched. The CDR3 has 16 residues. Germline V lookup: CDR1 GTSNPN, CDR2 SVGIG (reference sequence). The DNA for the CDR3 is TGTGCCTGGAGCCCACGCATGACAGGGGCGGATGAAAAACTGTTTTTT. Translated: CAWSPRMTGADEKLFF.

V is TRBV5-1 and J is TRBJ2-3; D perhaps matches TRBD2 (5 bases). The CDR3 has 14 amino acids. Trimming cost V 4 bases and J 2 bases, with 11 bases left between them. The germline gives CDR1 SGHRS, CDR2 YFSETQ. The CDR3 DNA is TGCGCCAGCAGCCTATGGGGAGCCACAGATACGCAGTATTTT. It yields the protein CASSLWGATDTQYF.

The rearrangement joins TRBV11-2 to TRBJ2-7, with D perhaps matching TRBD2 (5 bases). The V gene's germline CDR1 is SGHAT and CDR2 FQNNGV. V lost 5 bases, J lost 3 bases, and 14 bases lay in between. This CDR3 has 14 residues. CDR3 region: CASSPPKRRYEQYF. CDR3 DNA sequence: TGTGCCAGCAGCCCCCCGAAGCGGCGCTACGAGCAGTACTTC. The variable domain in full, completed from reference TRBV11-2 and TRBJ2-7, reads EAGVAQSPRYKIIEKRQSVAFWCNPISGHATLYWYQQILGQGPKLLIQFQNNGVVDDSQLPKDRFSAERLKGVDSTLKIQPAKLEDSAVYLCASSPPKRRYEQYFGPGTRLTVT.

CDR3: CASSAAGIAKNIQYF. In nucleotides, the CDR3 is TGTGCCAGCAGCGCGGCGGGGATAGCCAAAAACATTCAGTACTTC. V usage is TRBV5-6 and J usage is TRBJ2-4; the D gene is possibly TRBD2 (6 bases). V was cut by 4 bases and J by 0 bases, with 11 bases left in between. Germline V gives CDR1 SGHDT, CDR2 YYEEEE. The length of the CDR3 is 15 residues.

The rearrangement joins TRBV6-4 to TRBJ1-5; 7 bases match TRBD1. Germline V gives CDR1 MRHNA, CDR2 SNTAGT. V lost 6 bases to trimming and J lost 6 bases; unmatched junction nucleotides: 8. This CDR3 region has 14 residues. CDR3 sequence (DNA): TGTGCCAGCAGCGCCCAACAGGGGAGTCAGCCCCAGCATTTT. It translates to CASSAQQGSQPQHF.

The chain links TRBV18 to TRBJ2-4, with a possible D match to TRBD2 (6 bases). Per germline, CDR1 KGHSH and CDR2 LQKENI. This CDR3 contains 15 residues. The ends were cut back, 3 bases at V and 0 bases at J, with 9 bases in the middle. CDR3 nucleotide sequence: TGTGCCAGCTCACCCCCCGGGGGAGCCAAAAACATTCAGTACTTC. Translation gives CASSPPGGAKNIQYF. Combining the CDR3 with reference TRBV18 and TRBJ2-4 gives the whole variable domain NAGVMQNPRHLVRRRGQEARLRCSPMKGHSHVYWYRQLPEEGLKFMVYLQKENIIDESGMPKERFSAEFPKEGPSILRIQQVVRGDSAAYFCASSPPGGAKNIQYFGAGTRLSVL.

CDR3 sequence (DNA): TGTGCCAGCAGCTCGAGCGGGAGGGCCGGGGCCGAGCAGTACTTC. It codes for CASSSSGRAGAEQYF. This chain uses TRBV7-2 with TRBJ2-7; TRBD2 matches 10 bases. This CDR3 has 15 amino acids. The junction had 9 bases not matched to a gene; V was cut back by 4 bases and J by 6 bases. CDR1 and CDR2 (germline): SGHTA, FQGNSA.

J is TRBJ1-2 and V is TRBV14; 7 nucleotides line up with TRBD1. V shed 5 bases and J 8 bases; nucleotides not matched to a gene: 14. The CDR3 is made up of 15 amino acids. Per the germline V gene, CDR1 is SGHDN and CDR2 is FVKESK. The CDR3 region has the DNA TGTGCCAGCAGCTTTTCGAATGACAGGGTCACCGGCTACACCTTC. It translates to CASSFSNDRVTGYTF.

The CDR3 nucleotides read TGCGCCAGCAGCTCAACAGGGGATTCTGGAAACACCATATATTTT. Encoded protein: CASSSTGDSGNTIYF. The chain is built from TRBV5-1 and TRBJ1-3; 7 bases align to TRBD1. The CDR3 is 15 residues long. Germline values: CDR1 SGHRS, CDR2 YFSETQ. V trimming: 3 bases; J trimming: 1 base; junction bases outside the gene matches: 4.

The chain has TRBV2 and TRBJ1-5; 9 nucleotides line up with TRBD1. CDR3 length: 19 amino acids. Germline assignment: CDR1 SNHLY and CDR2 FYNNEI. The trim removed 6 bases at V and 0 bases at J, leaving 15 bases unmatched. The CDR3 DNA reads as TGTGCCAGCAGAGCACATACAGGGGGCGCGGGCGGTAGCAATCAGCCCCAGCATTTT. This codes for CASRAHTGGAGGSNQPQHF.

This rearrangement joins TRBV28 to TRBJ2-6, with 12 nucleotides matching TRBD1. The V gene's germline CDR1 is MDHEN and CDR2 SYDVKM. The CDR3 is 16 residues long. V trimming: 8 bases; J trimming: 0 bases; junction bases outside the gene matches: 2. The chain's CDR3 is CASWDRGHSGANVLTF. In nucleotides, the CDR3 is TGTGCCAGCTGGGACAGGGGGCACTCTGGGGCCAACGTCCTGACTTTC.

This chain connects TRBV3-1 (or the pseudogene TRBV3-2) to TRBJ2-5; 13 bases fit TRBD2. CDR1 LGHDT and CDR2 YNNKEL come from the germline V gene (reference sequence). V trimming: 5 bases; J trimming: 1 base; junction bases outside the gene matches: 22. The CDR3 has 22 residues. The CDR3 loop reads CASSSHSFTSGRAGRSQETQYF. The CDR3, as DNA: TGTGCCAGCAGCTCGCACTCCTTCACTAGCGGGAGGGCCGGGCGATCCCAAGAGACCCAGTACTTC.

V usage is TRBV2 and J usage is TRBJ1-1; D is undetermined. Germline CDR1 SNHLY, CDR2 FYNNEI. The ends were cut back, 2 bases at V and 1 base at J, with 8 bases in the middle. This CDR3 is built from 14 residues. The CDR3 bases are TGTGCCAGCAGTGAAATGGGCAAGAACACTGAAGCTTTCTTT. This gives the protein CASSEMGKNTEAFF.

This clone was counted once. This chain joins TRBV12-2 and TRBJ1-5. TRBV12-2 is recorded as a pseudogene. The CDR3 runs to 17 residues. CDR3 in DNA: TGTGCAAGTCGCTTAGCGCGATTACCCTTTATATCCCGGCCCCAGCATTTT. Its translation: CASRLARLPFISRPQHF.

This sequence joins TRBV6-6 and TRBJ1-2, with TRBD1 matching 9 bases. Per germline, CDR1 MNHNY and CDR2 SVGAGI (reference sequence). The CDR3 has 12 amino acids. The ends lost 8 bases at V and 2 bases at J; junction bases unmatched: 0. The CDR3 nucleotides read TGTGCCAGCGACAGGGGGAACTATGGCTACACCTTC. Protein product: CASDRGNYGYTF.

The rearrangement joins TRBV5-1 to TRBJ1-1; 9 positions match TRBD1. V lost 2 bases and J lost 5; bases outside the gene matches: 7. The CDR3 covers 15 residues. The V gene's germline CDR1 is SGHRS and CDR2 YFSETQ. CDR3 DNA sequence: TGCGCCAGCAGCTTACAGGGGGCTGGGAGTACTGAAGCTTTCTTT. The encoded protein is CASSLQGAGSTEAFF. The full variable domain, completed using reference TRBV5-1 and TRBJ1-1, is KAGVTQTPRYLIKTRGQQVTLSCSPISGHRSVSWYQQTPGQGLQFLFEYFSETQRNKGNFPGRFSGRQFSNSRSEMNVSTLELGDSALYLCASSLQGAGSTEAFFGQGTRLTVV.

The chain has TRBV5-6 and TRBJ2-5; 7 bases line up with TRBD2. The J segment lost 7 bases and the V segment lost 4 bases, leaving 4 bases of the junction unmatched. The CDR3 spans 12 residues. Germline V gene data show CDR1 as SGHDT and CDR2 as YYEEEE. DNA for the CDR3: TGTGCCAGCAGCCAATCTAGCGGGACCCAGTACTTC. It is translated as CASSQSSGTQYF.

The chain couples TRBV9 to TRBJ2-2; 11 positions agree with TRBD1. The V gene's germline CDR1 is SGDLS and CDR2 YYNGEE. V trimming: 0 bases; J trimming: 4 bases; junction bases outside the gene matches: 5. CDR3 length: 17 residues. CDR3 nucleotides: TGTGCCAGCAGCGTAGAGGACAGGGGGCTGAGCACCGGGGAGCTGTTTTTT. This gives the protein CASSVEDRGLSTGELFF.

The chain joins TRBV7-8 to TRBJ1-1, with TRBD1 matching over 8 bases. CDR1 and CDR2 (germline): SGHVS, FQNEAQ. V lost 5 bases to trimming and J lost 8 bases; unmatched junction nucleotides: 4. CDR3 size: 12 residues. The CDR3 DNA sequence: TGTGCCAGCAGCCCCAGGACAGGGGAAGCTTTCTTT. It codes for CASSPRTGEAFF.

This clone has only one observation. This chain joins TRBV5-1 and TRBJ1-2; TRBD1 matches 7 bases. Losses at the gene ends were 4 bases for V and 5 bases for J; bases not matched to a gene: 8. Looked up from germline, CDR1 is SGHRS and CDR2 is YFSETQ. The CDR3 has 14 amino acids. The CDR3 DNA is TGCGCCAGCAGCGGGGGGACAGAGCCTTATGGCTACACCTTC. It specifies CASSGGTEPYGYTF.

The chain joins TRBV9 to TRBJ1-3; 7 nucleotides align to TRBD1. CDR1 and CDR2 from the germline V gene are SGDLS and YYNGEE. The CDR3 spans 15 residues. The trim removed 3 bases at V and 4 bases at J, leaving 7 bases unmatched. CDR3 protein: CASSERGLGGNTIYF. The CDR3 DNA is TGTGCCAGCAGCGAAAGGGGGCTGGGGGGAAACACCATATATTTT.